These T cell receptor beta chains were read from a single sample in a study of post-analysis software for immune sequencing data. TCRdb recomputed calls from the PCR reads with MiXCR, one row per CDR3 protein. This table holds roughly 800,000 distinct CDR3 sequences, just under 30% found once. Specimen: blood. The receptors were gathered from a girl aged 10 to 17 with multiple sclerosis. CDR3s include the opening cysteine and the closing phenylalanine or tryptophan. A D gene is named only where the DNA matches it firmly. Rows may omit the clone size; those that give it use once, few, many or a size class.

abundance	v_gene	d_gene	j_gene	CDR3nt	CDR3aa
NA	TRBV29-1	TRBD2	TRBJ2-7	TGCAGCGTTCGAACTAGCGGGGGGAGCGAGCAGTACTTC	CSVRTSGGSEQYF
NA	TRBV20-1	NA	TRBJ1-3	TGCAGTGCTAGGGGGGCAGAAGGAAACACCATATATTTT	CSARGAEGNTIYF
few	TRBV15	TRBD1	TRBJ2-3	TGTGCCACCAGCAGAGTCCTCGGACAGGGGTCAGATACGCAGTATTTT	CATSRVLGQGSDTQYF
few	TRBV20-1	NA	TRBJ2-3	TGCAGTCCCCTTCGGGCAGATACGCAGTATTTT	CSPLRADTQYF
NA	TRBV20-1	NA	TRBJ2-7	TGCAGTGCTAAGCCCCCCGAAAGGCCCTCCTACGAGCAGTACTTC	CSAKPPERPSYEQYF
few	TRBV7-2	TRBD1	TRBJ1-1	TGTGCCAGCAGCCAAGGGACAGGGGGCAGGACTGAAGCTTTCTTT	CASSQGTGGRTEAFF
few	TRBV11-2	NA	TRBJ2-5	TGTGCCAGCAGCCCGACCTGGGGGACCCAGTACTTC	CASSPTWGTQYF
few	TRBV28	NA	TRBJ2-7	TGTGCCAGCAGTCCTCGTTTACTGAACATTAACCGCTACGAGCAGTACTTC	CASSPRLLNINRYEQYF
NA	TRBV12-3/TRBV12-4	TRBD1	TRBJ1-2	TGTGCCAGCAGTATATCCGGGACAGGGGGCGTCGACACCTTC	CASSISGTGGVDTF
NA	TRBV9	TRBD1	TRBJ1-2	TGTGCCAGCAGCGTAGATCCCCGGCTTGGACAGGCCGGCGTCTATGGCTACACCTTC	CASSVDPRLGQAGVYGYTF
NA	TRBV24-1	NA	TRBJ2-7	TGTGCCGCCAGTGATAGAGTCGGGTCCTACGAGCAGTACTTC	CAASDRVGSYEQYF
NA	TRBV20-1	TRBD2	TRBJ2-5	TGCAGTGCTAGAGATCGTGCGGGAGAGTACTGGGAGACCCAGTACTTC	CSARDRAGEYWETQYF
many	TRBV29-1	NA	TRBJ2-5	TGCAGCGTTGGACAAGAGACCCAGTACTTC	CSVGQETQYF
many	TRBV7-2	TRBD2	TRBJ2-1	TGTGCCAGCAGCTTAGTCGGGGAGGGTATGCAGTTCTTC	CASSLVGEGMQFF
NA	TRBV6-6	NA	TRBJ2-5	TGTGCCAGCAGGTTCGGCCCGTACCAAGAGACCCAGTACTTC	CASRFGPYQETQYF
many	TRBV29-1	NA	TRBJ2-3	TGCAGCGTTCAGGGACCGATGGCGACAGATACGCAGTATTTT	CSVQGPMATDTQYF
few	TRBV29-1	NA	TRBJ1-2	TGCAGCGTTGAAGATGCAGGAAACTATGGCTACACCTTC	CSVEDAGNYGYTF
NA	TRBV20-1	NA	TRBJ1-4	TGCAGTGCTAGTTTAATCAGGGGCGACGAAAAACTGTTTTTT	CSASLIRGDEKLFF
NA	TRBV2	NA	TRBJ2-6	TGTGCCAGCGAACCTCCTAGGTCTGGGGCCAACGTCCGGACTTTC	CASEPPRSGANVRTF
few	TRBV10-3	NA	TRBJ2-1	TGTGCCATCCGATCCGCGGGACCATGGGACAATGAGCAGTTCTTC	CAIRSAGPWDNEQFF
few	TRBV28	NA	TRBJ2-3	TGTGCCAGCAGCTATAGGACGGCGCGTAGCACAGATACGCAGTATTTT	CASSYRTARSTDTQYF
NA	TRBV20-1	NA	TRBJ2-3	TGCAGTGCTAGAGCATACATCGCGGGTACCCCCACAGATACGCAGTATTTT	CSARAYIAGTPTDTQYF
few	TRBV5-1	NA	TRBJ2-1	TGCGCCAGCAGCTTGGACGGACCCCCAGGCGAGCAGTTCTTC	CASSLDGPPGEQFF
NA	TRBV5-5	NA	TRBJ2-7	TGTACCAGCAGCACCGTGCTTGGAAGCAATGAGCAGTACTTC	CTSSTVLGSNEQYF
NA	TRBV28	NA	TRBJ2-5	TGTGCCAGCAGTACCCGGGTCCGGGGGGCTCAAGAGACCCAGTACTTC	CASSTRVRGAQETQYF
many	TRBV29-1	NA	TRBJ2-7	TGCAGCGTTGAAGATCGTGGGGGTAGTCAGGGTGGCGAGCAGTACTTC	CSVEDRGGSQGGEQYF
NA	TRBV5-1	NA	TRBJ2-7	TGCGCCAGCAGCTTGGCCTCAGGGGGAGGGTACGAGCAGTACTTC	CASSLASGGGYEQYF
NA	TRBV14	NA	TRBJ2-1	TGTGCCAGCAGCCTCTACGGGATGAGCTCCTACAATGAGCAGTTCTTC	CASSLYGMSSYNEQFF